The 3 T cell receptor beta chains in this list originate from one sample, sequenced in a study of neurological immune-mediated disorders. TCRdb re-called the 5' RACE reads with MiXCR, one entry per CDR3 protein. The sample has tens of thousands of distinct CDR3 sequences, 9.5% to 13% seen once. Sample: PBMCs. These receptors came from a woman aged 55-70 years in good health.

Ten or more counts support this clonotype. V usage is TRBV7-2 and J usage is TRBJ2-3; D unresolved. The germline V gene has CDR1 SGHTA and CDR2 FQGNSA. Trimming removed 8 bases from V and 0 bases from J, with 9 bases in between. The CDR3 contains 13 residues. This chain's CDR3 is CASSLPSTDTQYF. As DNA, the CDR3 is TGTGCCAGCTCCCTCCCGAGCACAGATACGCAGTATTTT.

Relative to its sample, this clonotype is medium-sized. DNA for the CDR3: TGTGCCAGCAGCTCACCGGGACTAGCCAATGAGCAGTTCTTC. It codes for CASSSPGLANEQFF. The chain has TRBV7-6 and TRBJ2-1, with 9 bases aligning to TRBD2. V gave up 4 bases and J gave up 6 bases; unmatched junction bases: 4. CDR1 and CDR2 (germline): SGHVS, FNYEAQ. CDR3 length: 14 amino acids.

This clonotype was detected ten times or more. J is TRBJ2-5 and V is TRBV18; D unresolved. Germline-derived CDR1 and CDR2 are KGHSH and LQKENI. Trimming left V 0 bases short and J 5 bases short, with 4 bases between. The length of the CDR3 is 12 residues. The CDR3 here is CASSPPSETQYF. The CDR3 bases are TGTGCCAGCTCACCACCGTCCGAGACCCAGTACTTC.